This T cell receptor (beta chain) was profiled in a study of metastatic and nonmetastatic thyroid tumors. Study-level background: Where malignant and benign thyroid patients were concerned, repertoires were compared across blood and tumor or nodule tissue. General study points: Benign nodules reportedly had significantly lower TCR beta diversity than malignant thyroid tumors in blood and tumor.

Among the patients, none had received any treatment before thyroid surgery. J gave up 3 bases and V 5 bases, and 7 bases lay outside the gene matches. Germline assignment: CDR1 SGHAT and CDR2 FQNNGV. The CDR3 covers 15 residues. This clone was counted only a few times. The antigen is not known. Original handling: In papillary thyroid cancer, a distant-metastasis classifier was built using CDR3 differences across clinicopathological groups. TCRdb reanalyzed the PCR reads with MiXCR. The V and J calls and clone size are TCRdb's, not the authors'. This table has 20,000 to 25,000 clones, around a fifth appearing once.

Sequenced sample: tumor tissue. This TCR was recovered from a female donor with papillary thyroid cancer or a benign thyroid nodule (not recorded which). Some clones in this sample may be carry-over from other donors' samples. The chain is built from TRBV11-2 and TRBJ2-1; 7 bases agree with TRBD2. This chain's CDR3 is CASSPREGFYNEQFF. The CDR3 coding sequence is TGTGCCAGCAGCCCGAGGGAGGGGTTCTACAATGAGCAGTTCTTC.